This T cell receptor beta chain was obtained from a study of T cell responses to AZD1222 COVID-19 vaccine. Study summary: Samples with a second dose at about 4 or about 12 weeks were pooled together.

The CDR3 loop spans 11 amino acids. The V end lost 7 bases, the J end lost 6 bases, and 8 bases lay between the germline ends. Germline V CDR1 and CDR2: LNHDA, SQIVND (reference sequence). TCRdb keeps only in-frame clones here, not all; method: immunoSEQ multiplex PCR. The sample has 90,000 to 110,000 clones, approximately 88% seen once. The J gene is TRBJ2-3, the V gene TRBV19; unclear D gene. The sequence came from an adult in good health. Sample: peripheral blood, taken on day 0 of AZD1222 vaccination. The CDR3 DNA follows: TGTGCCAGTAAGAGTGGGGATACGCAGTATTTT. Translation gives CASKSGDTQYF. The entire variable domain, with the rest obtained from reference TRBV19 and TRBJ2-3, is as follows: DGGITQSPKYLFRKEGQNVTLSCEQNLNHDAMYWYRQDPGQGLRLIYYSQIVNDFQKGDIAEGYSVSREKKESFPLTVTSAQKNPTAFYLCASKSGDTQYFGPGTRLTVL.